These T cell receptor beta chains were read from a single sample in a study of early T cells in non-severe SARS-CoV-2 infection. Each CDR3 protein is one row after TCRdb ran MiXCR on the 5' RACE reads. In the table there are under 95,000 distinct CDR3 sequences, 10% to 15% of which are singletons. The sample comprised whole blood. The receptors shown here come from an adult who was a healthcare worker with PCR-confirmed SARS-CoV-2 infection or an uninfected control (not recorded which). Each CDR3 is given with its conserved first and last residue. Each record gives: CDR3 protein, J gene, V gene.

CDR3 protein: CASSLRNYEQYF; J gene: TRBJ2-7; V gene: TRBV3-1
CDR3 protein: CASSKTFWGRGAVDTQYF; J gene: TRBJ2-3; V gene: TRBV21-1
CDR3 protein: CSAEDRRLSGGTIYF; J gene: TRBJ1-3; V gene: TRBV20-1
CDR3 protein: CASSWAGTGGYEQYF; J gene: TRBJ2-7; V gene: TRBV27
CDR3 protein: CASSFGTSSYNEQFF; J gene: TRBJ2-1; V gene: TRBV27
CDR3 protein: CASSPQMDPNTGELFF; J gene: TRBJ2-2; V gene: TRBV18
CDR3 protein: CASNLAGGPDTQYF; J gene: TRBJ2-3; V gene: TRBV2
CDR3 protein: CASSSAAKFEGYTF; J gene: TRBJ1-2; V gene: TRBV7-9
CDR3 protein: CSVEGTSGKYNEQFF; J gene: TRBJ2-1; V gene: TRBV29-1
CDR3 protein: CSVAGAEQYF; J gene: TRBJ2-7; V gene: TRBV29-1
CDR3 protein: CASSPGARLGTEAFF; J gene: TRBJ1-1; V gene: TRBV18
CDR3 protein: CASSPPRGGEQPQHF; J gene: TRBJ1-5; V gene: TRBV6-6
CDR3 protein: CASSLQGQVEETQYF; J gene: TRBJ2-5; V gene: TRBV28
CDR3 protein: CASSEDGGVTQYF; J gene: TRBJ2-5; V gene: TRBV5-1
CDR3 protein: CASHRQGRTEAFF; J gene: TRBJ1-1; V gene: TRBV28